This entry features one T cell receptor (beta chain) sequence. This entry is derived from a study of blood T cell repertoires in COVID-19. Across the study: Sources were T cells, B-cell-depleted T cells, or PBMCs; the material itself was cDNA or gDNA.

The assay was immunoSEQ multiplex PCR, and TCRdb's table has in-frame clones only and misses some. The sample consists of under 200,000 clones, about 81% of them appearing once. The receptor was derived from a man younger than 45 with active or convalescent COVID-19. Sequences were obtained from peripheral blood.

CDR3 nucleotides: TGTGCCAGCAGTTTAAGGGCCGGGACAGGGGTCTACGAGCAGTACGTC. Protein product: CASSLRAGTGVYEQYV. V is TRBV27 and J is TRBJ2-7; TRBD1 matches 10 bases. Germline V gene data show CDR1 as MNHEY and CDR2 as SMNVEV (reference sequence). The CDR3 loop spans 16 amino acids. V was clipped by 2 bases and J by 3 bases; unmatched bases: 7.